A single sample is the source of the 17 T cell receptor beta chains below, sequenced in a study of T cell responses to AZD1222 COVID-19 vaccine. The repertoire was sequenced with immunoSEQ multiplex PCR; TCRdb's copy has only in-frame clones and lacks some. The data hold about 69,000 clones, with 75% to 90% observed a single time. This material consisted of peripheral blood, taken 28 days after the second AZD1222 dose. These receptors came from an adult who received the AZD1222 COVID-19 vaccine.

This sequence joins TRBV18 and TRBJ2-3; 7 positions match TRBD1. V lost 5 bases and J lost 1; bases outside the gene matches: 12. Germline loops: CDR1 KGHSH, CDR2 LQKENI. The CDR3 has 17 residues. In DNA, the CDR3 is TGTGCCAGCTCATTAAAACGACAGGGTTCAGGCACAGATACGCAGTATTTT. Its protein is CASSLKRQGSGTDTQYF.

The gene calls are TRBV19 and TRBJ2-1; D is ambiguous. Trimming left V 3 bases short and J 1 base short, with 7 bases between. CDR3 length: 14 amino acids. CDR1 is LNHDA and CDR2 is SQIVND in the germline V gene (reference sequence). Here the CDR3 DNA reads TGTGCCAGTAGTATTGGCTCATCCTACAATGAGCAGTTCTTC. Its translation: CASSIGSSYNEQFF.

The V and J genes are TRBV5-8 and TRBJ1-6; D remains unclear. Germline V lookup: CDR1 SGHTS, CDR2 YDEGEE. The V and J ends lost 4 bases and 6 bases respectively, with 14 bases between them. This CDR3 is built from 15 residues. The CDR3 DNA sequence: TGTGCCAGCAGCCCCGATCCTGAAACTAATTCACCCCTCCACTTT. This translates into CASSPDPETNSPLHF.

The rearrangement links TRBV3-1 (or the pseudogene TRBV3-2) to TRBJ2-7; no definite D call. The CDR3 sequence is 14 residues long. In germline, CDR1 is LGHDT, CDR2 YNNKEL (reference sequence). The V end was cut by 4 bases, the J end by 6 bases, with 16 bases between. The CDR3 loop is CASSPFRSSGEQYF. The DNA of the CDR3 is TGTGCCAGCAGCCCCTTTAGAAGTTCAGGCGAGCAGTACTTC.

The chain combines TRBV5-1 with TRBJ1-2; a weak D match, TRBD1 (5 bases). V was shortened by 4 bases and J by 3 bases, with 16 bases between the two germline ends. This CDR3 has 15 residues. The germline V gene has CDR1 SGHRS and CDR2 YFSETQ. The CDR3 is CASSVRDGTYYGYTF. The CDR3 nucleotides read TGCGCCAGCAGCGTTCGGGACGGAACTTACTATGGCTACACCTTC.

Written as DNA, the CDR3 is TGTGCCAGCAGCTTAGACCTTGGGGCTGGGGCCAACGTCCTGACTTTC. This gives the protein CASSLDLGAGANVLTF. The chain recombines TRBV11-1 with TRBJ2-6; D ambiguous. The V and J ends lost 1 base and 2 bases respectively, with 9 bases between them. Germline V gene sequence: CDR1 SGHAT, CDR2 FQDESV (reference sequence). The CDR3 totals 16 residues.

The rearrangement uses TRBV30 and TRBJ1-1, with no clear D. Germline V gene data show CDR1 as GTSNPN and CDR2 as SVGIG (reference sequence). V was shortened by 2 bases and J by 1 base, with 8 bases between the two germline ends. CDR3 size: 13 residues. The CDR3 DNA is TGTGCCTGGAGTTCTGACGGGAACACTGAAGCTTTCTTT. Protein product: CAWSSDGNTEAFF.

This clone was found once. The chain couples TRBV3-1 (or the pseudogene TRBV3-2) to TRBJ2-7; 11 bases line up with TRBD2. The CDR3 runs to 20 residues. Germline trimming cut 3 bases from V and 3 bases from J; bases unmatched to any gene: 19. Germline CDR1 LGHDT, CDR2 YNNKEL (reference sequence). The CDR3 sequence: CASSQRRLAGKRALGYEQYF. The DNA of the CDR3 is TGTGCCAGCAGCCAGCGTCGACTAGCGGGAAAAAGGGCTTTGGGCTACGAGCAGTACTTC.

The genes are TRBV3-1 (or the pseudogene TRBV3-2) and TRBJ1-3; D unresolved. The CDR3 is 16 amino acids. Trimming removed 1 base at V and 0 bases at J, with 10 bases between. The germline gives CDR1 LGHDT, CDR2 YNNKEL (reference sequence). DNA for the CDR3: TGTGCCAGCAGCCAAGGGGCTATCAGCTCTGGAAACACCATATATTTT. Translating it yields CASSQGAISSGNTIYF.

This chain connects TRBV27 to TRBJ2-7, with 7 bases that match TRBD1. This CDR3 contains 12 residues. CDR1 and CDR2 (germline): MNHEY, SMNVEV (reference sequence). CDR3 sequence: CGAGDSPYEQYF. CDR3 sequence (DNA): TGTGGGGCCGGGGACAGCCCCTACGAGCAGTACTTC.

The chain combines TRBV19 with TRBJ2-1; 14 positions match TRBD2. The V and J ends lost 4 bases and 3 bases, in that order; junction bases with no gene match: 8. The germline gives CDR1 LNHDA, CDR2 SQIVND (reference sequence). This CDR3 region has 18 residues. This CDR3 is CASSTPGTSGRRYNEQFF. In DNA, the CDR3 is TGTGCCAGTAGTACCCCCGGGACTAGCGGGAGACGCTACAATGAGCAGTTCTTC.

This clone was detected only once. The chain is built from TRBV7-9 and TRBJ1-3, with TRBD1 as a possible D gene (6 bases). Germline V lookup: CDR1 SEHNR, CDR2 FQNEAQ (reference sequence). The CDR3 has 12 residues. Trimming removed 8 bases from V and 8 bases from J, with 13 bases in between. The CDR3 DNA follows: TGTGCCAGCGGTAGGGGGAGGGACACCATATATTTT. Its protein is CASGRGRDTIYF.

The chain carries TRBV6-5 and TRBJ2-7; no clear D gene. Germline V gene lookup returns CDR1 MNHEY and CDR2 SVGAGI. The CDR3 consists of 12 residues. Trimming left V 5 bases short and J 3 bases short, with 8 bases between. The CDR3 sequence is CASSTWGYEQYF. The CDR3 DNA is TGTGCCAGCAGTACATGGGGCTACGAGCAGTACTTC.

This sequence joins TRBV11-3 and TRBJ2-7; D tentatively fits TRBD1 or TRBD2 (7 bases each). Per the germline V gene, CDR1 is SGHNT and CDR2 is YENEEA. This CDR3 region has 14 residues. Trimming took 1 base from V and 4 from J, leaving 11 bases between them. Here the CDR3 reads CASSLGQGGYEQYF. DNA for the CDR3: TGTGCCAGCAGCTTAGGGCAGGGGGGGTACGAGCAGTACTTC.

The rearrangement uses TRBV6-2 or TRBV6-3 and TRBJ2-3; D may be TRBD1 (5 bases). Trimming shortened V by 5 bases and J by 8 bases, and 14 bases separated the two germline ends. The CDR3 loop spans 13 amino acids. From germline, CDR1 is MNHEY and CDR2 SVGEGT. CDR3 DNA: TGTGCCAGCAGTAGATCCAGGGTTGGTACGCAGTATTTT. This sequence encodes CASSRSRVGTQYF.

The chain uses TRBV6-5 and TRBJ2-3, with 9 bases aligning to TRBD2. Germline CDR1 MNHEY, CDR2 SVGAGI. The CDR3 totals 15 residues. V was clipped by 4 bases and J by 4 bases; unmatched bases: 6. Written as DNA, the CDR3 is TGTGCCAGCAGTTCGGAGCGGGGGGCCCCAGATACGCAGTATTTT. Translating gives CASSSERGAPDTQYF.

The V and J genes are TRBV5-1 and TRBJ1-6; TRBD1 might be the D (6 bases). The CDR3 is made up of 14 amino acids. Germline lookup yields CDR1 SGHRS and CDR2 YFSETQ. The germline V and J ends were trimmed by 1 base and 7 bases, with 9 bases remaining between them. The CDR3 reads CASSLQGSNSPLHF. The CDR3 DNA reads as TGCGCCAGCAGCTTGCAGGGGTCGAATTCACCCCTCCACTTT.